The 2 T cell receptor beta chains listed next were all sequenced from one sample in a study of blood T cell repertoires in COVID-19. Here immunoSEQ multiplex PCR was the method, and the copy in TCRdb shows in-frame clones only, minus some. Found here are over 200,000 clones, about 87% of them singletons; the top ten hold 1.2%. Material: PBMCs or T cells enriched from blood (not recorded which). Receptors were obtained from a man aged 25-45 years who had recovered from COVID-19.

A few counts support this clone. This chain connects TRBV5-4 to TRBJ2-5, with TRBD2 matching 11 bases. Germline V lookup: CDR1 SGHNT, CDR2 YYREEE (reference sequence). The CDR3 extends over 15 amino acids. V lost 4 bases to trimming and J lost 6 bases; unmatched junction nucleotides: 8. CDR3 sequence: CASSAGLAVVQTQYF. The CDR3 coding sequence is TGTGCCAGCAGCGCGGGACTAGCGGTTGTACAGACCCAGTACTTC.

The chain carries TRBV14 and TRBJ1-2; 10 bases map to TRBD1. CDR1 is SGHDN and CDR2 is FVKESK in the germline V gene. The CDR3 spans 14 residues. With V trimmed by 8 bases and J by 4 bases, 7 bases remained unmatched. CDR3: CASESTGGVYGYTF. The DNA for the CDR3 is TGTGCCAGCGAATCGACAGGGGGCGTCTATGGCTACACCTTC.